This T cell receptor beta chain was identified during a study of cytomegalovirus exposure and HLA in healthy donors. This clone has only one observation. Its antigen is unknown. The primer mix had 60 Vbeta and 13 Jbeta primers. TCRdb's copy holds only in-frame clones and misses some; the assay was immunoSEQ multiplex PCR. The sample lists about 150,000 clones, 60% to 80% occurring once. Study-level findings and limits: A list of 150 to 200 TCR beta chains associated with cytomegalovirus was given. Later work associated 17,000 or so TCR beta sequences with HLA alleles at 0.05 false discovery rate. For most TCR sequences rarity was the rule, although some public TCRs occurred in many donors.

The receptor was derived from a man in his fifties in good health and CMV-seropositive. Sequenced material: PBMCs.

DNA of the CDR3: TGTGCCAGCAGTGGGGCCTGGGCGGGGGGTATACATCAGAGCTCCTACGAGCAGTACTTC. This codes for CASSGAWAGGIHQSSYEQYF. The chain is built from TRBV27 and TRBJ2-7; 8 positions agree with TRBD2. This CDR3 is built from 20 residues. Trimming cost V 5 bases and J 0 bases; bases outside gene matches: 21. Germline V CDR1 and CDR2: MNHEY, SMNVEV (reference sequence).